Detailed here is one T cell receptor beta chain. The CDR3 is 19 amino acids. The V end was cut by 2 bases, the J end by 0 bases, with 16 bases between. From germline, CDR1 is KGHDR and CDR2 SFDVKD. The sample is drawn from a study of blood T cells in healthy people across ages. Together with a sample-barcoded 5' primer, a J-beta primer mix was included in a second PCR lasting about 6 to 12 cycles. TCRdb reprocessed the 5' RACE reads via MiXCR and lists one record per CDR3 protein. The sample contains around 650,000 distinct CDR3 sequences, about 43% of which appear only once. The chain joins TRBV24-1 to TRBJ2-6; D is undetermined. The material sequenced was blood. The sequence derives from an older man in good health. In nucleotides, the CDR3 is TGTGCCACCAGTGATTCGCGAGCAGTCACCGGCTCTGGGGCCAACGTCCTGACTTTC. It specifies CATSDSRAVTGSGANVLTF.